This TCR beta chain is drawn from a study of control samples from healthy donors and cancer patients. Data came from immunoSEQ multiplex PCR; TCRdb stores just in-frame clones and leaves some out. The sample yields tens of thousands of clones, approximately 89% seen once. V lost 4 bases and J lost 8, with 17 bases in between. Germline V CDR1 and CDR2: MNHEY, SMNVEV (reference sequence). This CDR3 has 14 amino acids. The chain is built from TRBV27 and TRBJ1-1; D is unresolved. Sequencing was carried out using PBMCs. This clonotype originated in a man between 60 and 75 years old with colorectal cancer. Here the CDR3 reads CASSSSGSGAEAFF. The CDR3 nucleotides read TGTGCCAGCAGTTCCTCCGGGAGTGGCGCCGAAGCTTTCTTT.